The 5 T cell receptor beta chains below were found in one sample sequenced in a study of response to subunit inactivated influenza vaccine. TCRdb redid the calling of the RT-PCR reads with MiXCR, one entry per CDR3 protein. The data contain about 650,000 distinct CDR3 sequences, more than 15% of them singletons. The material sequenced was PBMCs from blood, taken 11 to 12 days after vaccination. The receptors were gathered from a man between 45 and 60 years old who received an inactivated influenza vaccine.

CDR3 region: CASSLALGGAGGPYNEQFF. CDR3 DNA: TGCGCCAGCAGCTTGGCTCTCGGGGGCGCGGGGGGCCCCTACAATGAGCAGTTCTTC. This chain connects TRBV5-1 to TRBJ2-1; 8 bases line up with TRBD2. The ends lost 0 bases at V and 2 bases at J; junction bases unmatched: 13. Looked up from germline, CDR1 is SGHRS and CDR2 is YFSETQ. The CDR3 loop spans 19 amino acids.

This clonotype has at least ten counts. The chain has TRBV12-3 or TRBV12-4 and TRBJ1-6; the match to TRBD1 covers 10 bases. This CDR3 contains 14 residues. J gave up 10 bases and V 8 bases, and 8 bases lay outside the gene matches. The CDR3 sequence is CASATGGTGSPLHF. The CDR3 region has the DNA TGTGCCAGCGCGACAGGGGGCACAGGGTCACCCCTCCACTTT.

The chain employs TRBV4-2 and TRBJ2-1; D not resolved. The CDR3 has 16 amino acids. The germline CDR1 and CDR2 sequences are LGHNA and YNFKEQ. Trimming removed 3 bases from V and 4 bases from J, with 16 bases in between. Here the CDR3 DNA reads TGTGCCAGCAGCCAGGGATTAGGTAGGGCGTACAATGAGCAGTTCTTC. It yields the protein CASSQGLGRAYNEQFF.

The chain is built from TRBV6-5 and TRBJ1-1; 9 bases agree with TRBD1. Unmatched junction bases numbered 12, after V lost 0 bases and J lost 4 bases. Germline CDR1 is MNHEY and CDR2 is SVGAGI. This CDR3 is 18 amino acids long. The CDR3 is CASSYSRDRAGVLTEAFF. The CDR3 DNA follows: TGTGCCAGCAGTTACTCGCGGGACAGGGCAGGTGTGCTCACTGAAGCTTTCTTT.

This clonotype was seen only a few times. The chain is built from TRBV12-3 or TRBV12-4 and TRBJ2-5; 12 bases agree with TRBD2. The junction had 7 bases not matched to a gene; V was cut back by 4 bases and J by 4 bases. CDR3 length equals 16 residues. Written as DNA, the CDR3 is TGTGCCAGCAGTTCCCAGCTAGCGGGGGGGTTAGAGACCCAGTACTTC. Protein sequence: CASSSQLAGGLETQYF.